The rows below give T cell receptor beta chains drawn from one sample of a study of blood T cell repertoires in COVID-19. Repertoires were generated with immunoSEQ multiplex PCR, while TCRdb's copy carries only in-frame clones and drops some. Of around 450,000 clones in the sample, more than 85% are singletons; the top ten hold 4.3%. The sample consisted of peripheral blood. These receptor sequences come from a young woman with acute or convalescent COVID-19. Both conserved end residues are part of each CDR3. The order of the fields is J gene, V gene, clone size, D gene, CDR3 DNA, CDR3 protein. D genes are given only for firm matches. Only some rows state a clone size, as once, few, many or a class for expanded clones.

J: TRBJ1-1; V: TRBV12-3/TRBV12-4; size: once; D: .; DNA: TGTGCCAGCAGAGACAGCCTCCCCACTGAAGCTTTCTTT; CDR3: CASRDSLPTEAFF
J: TRBJ2-7; V: TRBV10-1; size: few; D: TRBD2; DNA: TGCGCCAGCAGTGACCCTGGACTAGCGGGGGACGAGCAGTACTTC; CDR3: CASSDPGLAGDEQYF
J: TRBJ1-3; V: TRBV12-3/TRBV12-4; size: .; D: .; DNA: TGTGCCACACAGGGCCTTGGAAACACCATATATTTT; CDR3: CATQGLGNTIYF
J: TRBJ1-5; V: TRBV5-8; size: few; D: TRBD1; DNA: TGTGCCAGCAGCTTGGGGGACAGGGACAATCAGCCCCAGCATTTT; CDR3: CASSLGDRDNQPQHF
J: TRBJ2-1; V: TRBV28; size: once; D: TRBD1; DNA: TGTGCCAGCGCGTTGCCCCGGCCGGGACAGGGGTACTTATCGCAGTTCTTC; CDR3: CASALPRPGQGYLSQFF
J: TRBJ2-1; V: TRBV6-5; size: .; D: .; DNA: TGTGCCAGCACTACCTCCTCCTACAATGAGCAGTTCTTC; CDR3: CASTTSSYNEQFF
J: TRBJ1-3; V: TRBV28; size: .; D: .; DNA: TGTGCCAGTATGAATGGGCACAGGGCCCCTGGAAACACCATATATTTT; CDR3: CASMNGHRAPGNTIYF
J: TRBJ2-4; V: TRBV14; size: .; D: .; DNA: TGTGCCAGCAGCCAAGAAACCCTGGCCAACCCCCGCAAAAACATTCAGTACTTC; CDR3: CASSQETLANPRKNIQYF
J: TRBJ1-6; V: TRBV18; size: .; D: .; DNA: TGTGCCAGCTCACTTAGTATGATGCGATCCAATTCACCCCTCCACTTT; CDR3: CASSLSMMRSNSPLHF
J: TRBJ1-5; V: TRBV7-8; size: .; D: .; DNA: TGTGCCAGCAGCTTAGCTCTACTGGGCAATCAGCCCCAGCATTTT; CDR3: CASSLALLGNQPQHF
J: TRBJ1-2; V: TRBV6-4; size: .; D: .; DNA: TGTGCCAGCAGTGAAGCAGGGAAGGGCTATGGCTACACCTTC; CDR3: CASSEAGKGYGYTF
J: TRBJ2-7; V: TRBV7-3; size: .; D: .; DNA: TGTGCCAGCGCGGTGAAGGGGCGAAGCTCCTACGAGCAGTACTTC; CDR3: CASAVKGRSSYEQYF
J: TRBJ1-2; V: TRBV20-1; size: .; D: TRBD1; DNA: TGCAGTGCTAGTGCAGGACAGGGCTATGGCTACACCTTC; CDR3: CSASAGQGYGYTF
J: TRBJ1-1; V: TRBV2; size: .; D: .; DNA: TGTGCCAGCTTGGGGCGAATTGGAATGAACACTGAAGCTTTCTTT; CDR3: CASLGRIGMNTEAFF
J: TRBJ2-2; V: TRBV2; size: .; D: .; DNA: TGTGCCAGCAGTACCCGGACAGTCACCGGGGAGCTGTTTTTT; CDR3: CASSTRTVTGELFF
J: TRBJ2-1; V: TRBV2; size: .; D: .; DNA: TGTGCCAGCAGTGAAATAACGGGATACAATGAGCAGTTCTTC; CDR3: CASSEITGYNEQFF
J: TRBJ2-1; V: TRBV7-9; size: few; D: TRBD2; DNA: TGTGCCAGCAGCTTACGCGCCAGCGGGGGGAAACGGGGAGAGCAGTTCTTC; CDR3: CASSLRASGGKRGEQFF
J: TRBJ2-3; V: TRBV18; size: .; D: .; DNA: TGTGCCAGCTCACCATTCCGGGGAGGCACAGATACGCAGTATTTT; CDR3: CASSPFRGGTDTQYF
J: TRBJ2-5; V: TRBV30; size: .; D: TRBD2; DNA: TGTGCCTGGAATGTCGCCGGGGGGGCCGGGGAGACCCAGTACTTC; CDR3: CAWNVAGGAGETQYF
J: TRBJ1-3; V: TRBV5-4; size: .; D: .; DNA: TGTGCCAGCAGTTCACAGGGAAACACCATATATTTT; CDR3: CASSSQGNTIYF
J: TRBJ2-7; V: TRBV11-2; size: once; D: TRBD2; DNA: TGTGCCAGCAGCATCGGACTAGCGGGGGGGCCCGGAGACGAGCAGTACTTC; CDR3: CASSIGLAGGPGDEQYF
J: TRBJ1-1; V: TRBV9; size: once; D: TRBD1; DNA: TGTGCCAGCAGCGCGACGACAGGGCCCACTGAAGCTTTCTTT; CDR3: CASSATTGPTEAFF
J: TRBJ1-2; V: TRBV5-6; size: .; D: .; DNA: TGTGCCAGCAGCTTTGCCCGCGACTATGGCTACACCTTC; CDR3: CASSFARDYGYTF
J: TRBJ2-5; V: TRBV7-2; size: .; D: TRBD1; DNA: TGTGCCAGCAGCTTAGTAGGGACAGGGGTAGAGACCCAGTACTTC; CDR3: CASSLVGTGVETQYF
J: TRBJ2-7; V: TRBV19; size: .; D: TRBD1; DNA: TGTGCCAGTAGCCAACAGGGGCCCTCCTACGAGCAGTACTTC; CDR3: CASSQQGPSYEQYF
J: TRBJ2-4; V: TRBV4-2; size: .; D: .; DNA: TGTGCCAGCAGCCAAGATCTGGGTGGGGCTTCTCCTTTAAAAACGTACTTC; CDR3: CASSQDLGGASPLKTYF
J: TRBJ2-2; V: TRBV6-5; size: .; D: .; DNA: TGTGCCAGCCGTAGTACGAACACCGGGGAGCTGTTTTTT; CDR3: CASRSTNTGELFF
J: TRBJ2-7; V: TRBV6-5; size: .; D: TRBD1; DNA: TGTGCCAGCAGAACCTGGGACAGGCTCTCCTACGAGCAGTACTTC; CDR3: CASRTWDRLSYEQYF
J: TRBJ2-2; V: TRBV30; size: .; D: TRBD1; DNA: TGTGCCTGGGGGACAGTCAACACCGGGGAGCTGTTTTTT; CDR3: CAWGTVNTGELFF
J: TRBJ1-2; V: TRBV11-2; size: .; D: .; DNA: TGTGCCAGCAGCTTAGCCGTGGGCAGAACTAACTATGGCTACACCTTC; CDR3: CASSLAVGRTNYGYTF
J: TRBJ2-1; V: TRBV27; size: .; D: .; DNA: TGTGCCAGCAGTTTTCCCGCGGGGAATGAGCAGTTCTTC; CDR3: CASSFPAGNEQFF
J: TRBJ1-1; V: TRBV7-9; size: .; D: .; DNA: TGTGCCAGCAGCGCAGCTCAGGGTATTGTGAACACTGAAGCTTTCTTT; CDR3: CASSAAQGIVNTEAFF
J: TRBJ2-3; V: TRBV3-1/TRBV3-2; size: .; D: TRBD2; DNA: TGTGCCAGCAGCTATACTAGCGGGGGGGCTCCAGATACGCAGTATTTT; CDR3: CASSYTSGGAPDTQYF
J: TRBJ2-1; V: TRBV10-1; size: .; D: TRBD1; DNA: TGCGCCAGCAGTGAGTCGGACAGGGCCAAAGATGAGCAGTTCTTC; CDR3: CASSESDRAKDEQFF
J: TRBJ2-5; V: TRBV2; size: .; D: TRBD2; DNA: TGTGCCAGCGGCCAGCTAGCGGGGGGGCTGGAGACCCAGTACTTC; CDR3: CASGQLAGGLETQYF
J: TRBJ1-6; V: TRBV3-1/TRBV3-2; size: .; D: .; DNA: TGTGCCAGCAGCCTACTGGAGGAAAATTCACCCCTCCACTTT; CDR3: CASSLLEENSPLHF
J: TRBJ2-2; V: TRBV5-1; size: .; D: TRBD1; DNA: TGCGCCAGCAGCTTGCAAAAGACAGGGTCCTACACCGGGGAGCTGTTTTTT; CDR3: CASSLQKTGSYTGELFF
J: TRBJ2-1; V: TRBV3-1/TRBV3-2; size: .; D: .; DNA: TGTGCCAGCAGCCAAGATTCCCGAACAGAGCAGTTCTTC; CDR3: CASSQDSRTEQFF
J: TRBJ1-2; V: TRBV13; size: .; D: TRBD1; DNA: TGTGCCAGCAGCTCCCAAACCCCGGGACAGGGGAGGGGGCATGGCTACACCTTC; CDR3: CASSSQTPGQGRGHGYTF
J: TRBJ1-1; V: TRBV29-1; size: .; D: TRBD1; DNA: TGCAGCGTTGGGACAGGGGGGAACACTGAAGCTTTCTTT; CDR3: CSVGTGGNTEAFF
J: TRBJ2-5; V: TRBV27; size: .; D: .; DNA: TGTGCCAGCAGTTTATCGGCGGGGACGGAAGAGACCCAGTACTTC; CDR3: CASSLSAGTEETQYF
J: TRBJ2-1; V: TRBV7-9; size: .; D: TRBD2; DNA: TGTGCCAGCAGCCCCCCTGTCAGGACTAGCGGGTTCTACAATGAGCAGTTCTTC; CDR3: CASSPPVRTSGFYNEQFF
J: TRBJ2-7; V: TRBV7-3; size: .; D: TRBD1; DNA: TGTGCCAGCAGCTTACCCCAAGACAGGGACATTTCCTACGAGCAGTACTTC; CDR3: CASSLPQDRDISYEQYF
J: TRBJ2-3; V: TRBV11-3; size: .; D: TRBD2; DNA: TGTGCCAGCAGCTTAGTTTGGGGGACTAGCGGGGGAAATACGCAGTATTTT; CDR3: CASSLVWGTSGGNTQYF
J: TRBJ1-4; V: TRBV18; size: .; D: TRBD1; DNA: TGTGCCAGCTCACGGAACCAGGGACAGGGGGAAAAACTGTTTTTT; CDR3: CASSRNQGQGEKLFF
J: TRBJ2-4; V: TRBV4-1; size: .; D: .; DNA: TGCGCCAGCAGCCAAGAAGGGGGAAAGTCCAAAAACATTCAGTACTTC; CDR3: CASSQEGGKSKNIQYF